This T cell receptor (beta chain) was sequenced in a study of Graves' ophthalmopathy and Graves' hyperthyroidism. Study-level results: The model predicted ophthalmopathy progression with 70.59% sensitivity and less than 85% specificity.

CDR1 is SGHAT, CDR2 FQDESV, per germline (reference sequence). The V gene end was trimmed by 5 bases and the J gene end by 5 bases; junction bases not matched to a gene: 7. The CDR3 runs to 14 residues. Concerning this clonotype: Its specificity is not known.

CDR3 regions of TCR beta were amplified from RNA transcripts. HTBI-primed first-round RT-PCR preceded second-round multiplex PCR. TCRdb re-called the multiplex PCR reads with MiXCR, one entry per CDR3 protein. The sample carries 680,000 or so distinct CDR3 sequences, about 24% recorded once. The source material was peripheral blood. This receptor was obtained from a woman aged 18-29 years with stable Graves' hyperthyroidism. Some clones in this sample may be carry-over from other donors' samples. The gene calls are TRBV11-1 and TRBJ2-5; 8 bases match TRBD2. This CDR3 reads CASSPASGLETQYF. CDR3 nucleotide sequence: TGTGCCAGCAGCCCAGCTAGCGGGTTGGAGACCCAGTACTTC.